This T cell receptor beta chain was observed in a study of molecular identifiers for immune sequencing clone quantification. This clonotype was recorded at least ten times. Bulk TCR libraries were made with methods that had been previously described and with listed TCR primers. TCRdb ran MiXCR on the PCR reads and lists one entry per CDR3 protein. The profile covers about 500,000 distinct CDR3 sequences, with 20% to 25% appearing a single time and roughly 0.81% taken by the ten largest. CDR1 MNHEY and CDR2 SVGEGT come from the germline V gene. Trimming cost V 10 bases and J 3 bases, with 13 bases left between them. The CDR3 length is 12 residues.

This clonotype originated in a human donor in good health. Some libraries in this study had Jurkat cell RNA spiked in. V and J are TRBV6-2 or TRBV6-3 and TRBJ2-7; a possible D gene is TRBD2 (6 bases). The specimen was naive CD8+ T cells from blood, with Jurkat cell RNA spiked in. Subset of the sample: FACS-sorted CD8+CD4-CCR7+CD45RA+ naive T cells. The CDR3 DNA reads TGTGCCACGGCGGGGAGTGGCTACGAGCAGTACTTC. This gives the protein CATAGSGYEQYF.